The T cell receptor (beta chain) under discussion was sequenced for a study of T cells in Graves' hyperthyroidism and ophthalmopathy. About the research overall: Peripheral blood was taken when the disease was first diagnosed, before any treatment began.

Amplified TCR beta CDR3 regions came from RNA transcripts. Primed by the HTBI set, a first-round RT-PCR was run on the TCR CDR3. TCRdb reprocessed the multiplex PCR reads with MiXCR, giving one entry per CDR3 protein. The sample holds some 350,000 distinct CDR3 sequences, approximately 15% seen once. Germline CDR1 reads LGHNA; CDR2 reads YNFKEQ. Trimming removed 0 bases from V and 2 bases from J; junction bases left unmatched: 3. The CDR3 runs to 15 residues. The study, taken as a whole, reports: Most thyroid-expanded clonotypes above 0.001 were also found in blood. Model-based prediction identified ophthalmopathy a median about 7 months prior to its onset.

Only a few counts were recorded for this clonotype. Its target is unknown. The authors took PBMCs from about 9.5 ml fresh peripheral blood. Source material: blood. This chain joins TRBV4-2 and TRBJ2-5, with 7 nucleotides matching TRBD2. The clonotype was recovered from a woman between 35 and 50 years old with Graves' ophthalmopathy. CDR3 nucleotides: TGTGCCAGCAGCCAAGATGGGGGGGAGCAAGAGACCCAGTACTTC. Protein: CASSQDGGEQETQYF.